This T cell receptor beta chain emerged from a study of blood T cell repertoires in COVID-19. About the study: Specimens from acute and convalescent COVID-19 originated in the United States, Italy and Spain.

The V and J ends lost 4 bases and 1 base respectively, with 22 bases between them. The V gene's germline CDR1 is LGHDT and CDR2 YNNKEL (reference sequence). The CDR3 consists of 18 residues. Authors' data handling: Amplified reference gene primers provided the basis for estimating nucleated cell counts. Only in-frame clones appear in the TCRdb table, and some are missing; sequencing was by immunoSEQ multiplex PCR. The DNA was the basis for D and trimming; V, J and clone size are from that table. Seen here are a few hundred thousand clones, about 89% observed once, and the top ten hold 7.8%. The clonotype comes from a woman aged 45-59 years who had recovered from COVID-19. Sequencing used peripheral blood. The chain has TRBV3-1 (or the pseudogene TRBV3-2) and TRBJ1-1, with a possible D match to TRBD1 (5 bases). The chain's CDR3 is CASSPIPGGAPRNTEAFF. As DNA, the CDR3 is TGTGCCAGCAGCCCCATCCCGGGGGGAGCTCCTAGGAACACTGAAGCTTTCTTT.